This passage covers 18 T cell receptor beta chains from one sample sequenced in a study of blood T cells in healthy people across ages. The authors ran a second PCR of roughly 6 to 12 cycles using a sample-barcoded 5' primer and a J-beta primer mix. TCRdb independently ran MiXCR on the 5' RACE reads; one entry per CDR3 protein. The data show 1.5 million to 1.9 million distinct CDR3 sequences, approximately 43% seen once. The specimen was blood. The receptor set was obtained from a woman aged 18-29 years in good health.

CDR3 in DNA: TGTGCCAGCAGTGATCTGGCAGTCAACCCCCTAAGGGCGCAGTATTTT. Its translation: CASSDLAVNPLRAQYF. This sequence joins TRBV6-1 and TRBJ2-3; D gene ambiguous. The CDR3 is 16 amino acids. Trimming removed 3 bases from V and 10 bases from J, with 23 bases in between. The germline gives CDR1 MNHNS, CDR2 SASEGT.

The chain joins TRBV5-1 to TRBJ2-1; 10 bases fit TRBD2. CDR3 length: 15 amino acids. Trimming took 4 bases from V and 4 from J; bases not matched to a gene: 5. Germline CDR1 and CDR2: SGHRS and YFSETQ. CDR3 coding DNA: TGCGCCAGCAGCGAGAGCGGGGGGGATTACAATGAGCAGTTCTTC. This sequence encodes CASSESGGDYNEQFF. Full variable domain (rest looked up from reference TRBV5-1 and TRBJ2-1): KAGVTQTPRYLIKTRGQQVTLSCSPISGHRSVSWYQQTPGQGLQFLFEYFSETQRNKGNFPGRFSGRQFSNSRSEMNVSTLELGDSALYLCASSESGGDYNEQFFGPGTRLTVL.

The V call is TRBV28, the J call TRBJ2-1; 9 bases align to TRBD2. Trimming cost V 2 bases and J 7 bases; bases outside gene matches: 6. CDR1 and CDR2 from the germline V gene are MDHEN and SYDVKM. The CDR3 consists of 15 residues. This chain's CDR3 is CASSLQLAGNNEQFF. The DNA for the CDR3 is TGTGCCAGCAGTTTACAGCTAGCGGGGAATAATGAGCAGTTCTTC.

This chain joins TRBV6-2 or TRBV6-3 and TRBJ1-5; 9 bases fit TRBD1. The CDR3 is made up of 15 amino acids. J lost 0 bases, V lost 7 bases, and 4 bases had no gene match. Germline V gene lookup returns CDR1 MNHEY and CDR2 SVGEGT. The CDR3 sequence is CASTGDRASNQPQHF. The DNA for the CDR3 is TGTGCCAGCACCGGGGACAGGGCTAGCAATCAGCCCCAGCATTTT.

The chain combines TRBV29-1 with TRBJ1-2; D might be TRBD1 (6 bases). Trimming pared 7 bases from V and 7 bases from J, leaving 22 bases between. Germline V gives CDR1 SQVTM, CDR2 ANQGSEA. The CDR3 consists of 14 residues. CDR3 amino acids: CSDRAGMGTGGYTF. The CDR3 coding sequence is TGCAGCGACAGGGCAGGAATGGGGACCGGTGGCTACACCTTC.

The CDR3 bases are TGCAGCGTTAAGCAGGGGGCCTACAATGAGCAGTACTTC. It translates to CSVKQGAYNEQYF. The chain is built from TRBV29-1 and TRBJ2-5, with TRBD1 identical over 8 bases. Germline V CDR1 and CDR2: SQVTM, ANQGSEA. J was trimmed by 11 bases and V by 5 bases; bases with no gene match: 13. This CDR3 has 13 residues.

The V and J genes are TRBV25-1 and TRBJ2-4; D remains unclear. The J call may be mistaken, given a closer DNA end match to TRBJ2-7. Per the germline V gene, CDR1 is MGHDK and CDR2 is SYGVNS. This CDR3 has 12 amino acids. CDR3 loop: CASRNPFYEQYF. Here the CDR3 DNA reads TGTGCCAGCAGGAATCCTTTCTACGAGCAGTACTTC.

This clonotype turned up a few times. The V gene is TRBV5-1, the J gene TRBJ1-2; no reliable D call. Germline V gene lookup returns CDR1 SGHRS and CDR2 YFSETQ. V was shortened by 0 bases and J by 1 base, with 13 bases between the two germline ends. The CDR3 runs to 16 residues. In nucleotides, the CDR3 is TGCGCCAGCAGCTTGGAACCCTCTGGGCTTAACTATGGCTACACCTTC. It codes for CASSLEPSGLNYGYTF.

This chain uses TRBV27 with TRBJ1-2, with D possibly matching TRBD1 (5 bases). Trimming pared 3 bases from V and 8 bases from J, leaving 10 bases between. Germline lookup yields CDR1 MNHEY and CDR2 SMNVEV (reference sequence). This CDR3 region has 12 residues. This CDR3 reads CASSFRDGGYTF. Here the CDR3 DNA reads TGTGCCAGCAGTTTCCGGGACGGAGGCTACACCTTC.

This rearrangement joins TRBV6-5 to TRBJ1-2, with 7 bases matching TRBD1. In germline, CDR1 is MNHEY, CDR2 SVGAGI. CDR3 length: 14 residues. After removal of 6 bases from V and 10 bases from J, the junction contained 14 bases not matched to a gene. CDR3 DNA sequence: TGTGCCAGCAGCCCTCGGGGACAGACAAGGGACTACACCTTC. It yields the protein CASSPRGQTRDYTF.

Only a few counts were recorded for this clonotype. The genes are TRBV7-8 and TRBJ1-2, with a possible D match to TRBD1 (5 bases). CDR3 length: 14 amino acids. Germline V gene sequence: CDR1 SGHVS, CDR2 FQNEAQ. Trimming took off 5 bases at V and 4 bases at J, with 14 bases between the two ends. The CDR3 DNA follows: TGTGCCAGCAGCAACCCCCGGGACGGCTATGGCTACACCTTC. Translation gives CASSNPRDGYGYTF.

The chain carries TRBV28 and TRBJ1-5, with 10 bases matching TRBD1. The CDR3 is 15 amino acids. The ends lost 6 bases at V and 2 bases at J; junction bases unmatched: 4. The V gene's germline CDR1 is MDHEN and CDR2 SYDVKM. CDR3 region: CASSGQGEGNQPQHF. The CDR3 DNA reads TGTGCCAGCAGCGGACAGGGGGAGGGCAATCAGCCCCAGCATTTT. Combining the CDR3 with reference TRBV28 and TRBJ1-5 gives the whole variable domain DVKVTQSSRYLVKRTGEKVFLECVQDMDHENMFWYRQDPGLGLRLIYFSYDVKMKEKGDIPEGYSVSREKKERFSLILESASTNQTSMYLCASSGQGEGNQPQHFGDGTRLSIL.

This clonotype was detected once. The chain uses TRBV5-1 and TRBJ1-1; 9 bases align to TRBD1. J was trimmed by 11 bases and V by 3 bases; bases with no gene match: 11. The CDR3 extends over 14 amino acids. Germline V gene lookup returns CDR1 SGHRS and CDR2 YFSETQ. CDR3 sequence: CASSSGTGNSQAFF. CDR3 coding DNA: TGCGCCAGCAGCTCCGGGACAGGGAACTCTCAGGCTTTCTTT. The entire variable domain, with the rest obtained from reference TRBV5-1 and TRBJ1-1, is as follows: KAGVTQTPRYLIKTRGQQVTLSCSPISGHRSVSWYQQTPGQGLQFLFEYFSETQRNKGNFPGRFSGRQFSNSRSEMNVSTLELGDSALYLCASSSGTGNSQAFFGQGTRLTVV.

This clonotype was seen only a few times. The chain couples TRBV6-6 to TRBJ1-1, with 8 bases aligning to TRBD1. Losses at the gene ends were 5 bases for V and 6 bases for J; bases not matched to a gene: 5. The germline CDR1 and CDR2 sequences are MNHNY and SVGAGI (reference sequence). CDR3 size: 13 residues. DNA of the CDR3: TGTGCCAGCAGTAAACAGGGGGATCCTGAAGCTTTCTTT. It yields the protein CASSKQGDPEAFF.

V usage is TRBV24-1 and J usage is TRBJ2-7; TRBD2 agrees at 8 bases. Looked up from germline, CDR1 is KGHDR and CDR2 is SFDVKD. Losses at the gene ends were 3 bases for V and 3 bases for J; bases not matched to a gene: 6. The CDR3 is 15 amino acids. The chain's CDR3 is CATSDPQAGDYEQYF. In DNA, the CDR3 is TGTGCCACCAGTGATCCCCAAGCGGGGGACTACGAGCAGTACTTC.

This rearrangement joins TRBV3-1 to TRBJ2-7; D unclear. Trimming took off 2 bases at V and 3 bases at J, with 17 bases between the two ends. The CDR3 totals 16 residues. Germline values: CDR1 LGHDT, CDR2 YNNKEL (reference sequence). CDR3 sequence (DNA): TGTGCCAGCAGCCAAAGAGACTGCCCCCACTTCTACGAGCAGTACTTC. Translated, it gives CASSQRDCPHFYEQYF.

This sequence joins TRBV9 and TRBJ1-2, with D maybe TRBD1 (5 bases). V lost 4 bases and J lost 7, with 26 bases in between. The germline V gene has CDR1 SGDLS and CDR2 YYNGEE. The CDR3 has 17 residues. CDR3 DNA: TGTGCCAGCAGCTCCCACCCCCAGGGTCTCAAAGGGCCTGGCTACACCTTC. Translating it yields CASSSHPQGLKGPGYTF. Looking up the rest from reference TRBV9 and TRBJ1-2 gives the full variable domain: DSGVTQTPKHLITATGQRVTLRCSPRSGDLSVYWYQQSLDQGLQFLIQYYNGEERAKGNILERFSAQQFPDLHSELNLSSLELGDSALYFCASSSHPQGLKGPGYTFGSGTRLTVV.

This sequence joins TRBV5-1 and TRBJ2-3; 9 bases agree with TRBD2. Trimming at V came to 3 bases and at J to 6 bases, leaving 14 bases not matched to a gene. The CDR3 has 17 residues. Germline V CDR1 and CDR2: SGHRS, YFSETQ. Here the CDR3 DNA reads TGCGCCAGCAGCTCTCCCGGCCGGCTAGCGGGGCCTGATACGCAGTATTTT. This codes for CASSSPGRLAGPDTQYF. Supplemented by reference TRBV5-1 and TRBJ2-3, the full variable domain reads KAGVTQTPRYLIKTRGQQVTLSCSPISGHRSVSWYQQTPGQGLQFLFEYFSETQRNKGNFPGRFSGRQFSNSRSEMNVSTLELGDSALYLCASSSPGRLAGPDTQYFGPGTRLTVL.